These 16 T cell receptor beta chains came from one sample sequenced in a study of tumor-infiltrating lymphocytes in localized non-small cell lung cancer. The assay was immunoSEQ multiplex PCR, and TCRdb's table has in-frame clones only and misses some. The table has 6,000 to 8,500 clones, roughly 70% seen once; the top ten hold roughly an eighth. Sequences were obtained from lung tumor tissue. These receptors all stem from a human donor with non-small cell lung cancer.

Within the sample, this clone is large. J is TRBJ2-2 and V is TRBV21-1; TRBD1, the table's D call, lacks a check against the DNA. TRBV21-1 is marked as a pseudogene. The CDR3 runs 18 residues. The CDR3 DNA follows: TGTGCCAGCCCTTCAGGACAGGGGCAATTAACGAACACCGGGGAGCTGTTTTTT. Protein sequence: CASPSGQGQLTNTGELFF.

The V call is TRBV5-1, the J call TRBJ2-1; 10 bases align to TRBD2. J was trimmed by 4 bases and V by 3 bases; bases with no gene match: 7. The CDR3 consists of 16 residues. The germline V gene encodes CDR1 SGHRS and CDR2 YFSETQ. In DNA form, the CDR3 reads TGCGCCAGCAGCTCTGACGGAGCGGGGGGGTACAATGAGCAGTTCTTC. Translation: CASSSDGAGGYNEQFF. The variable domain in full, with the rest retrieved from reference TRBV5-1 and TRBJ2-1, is KAGVTQTPRYLIKTRGQQVTLSCSPISGHRSVSWYQQTPGQGLQFLFEYFSETQRNKGNFPGRFSGRQFSNSRSEMNVSTLELGDSALYLCASSSDGAGGYNEQFFGPGTRLTVL.

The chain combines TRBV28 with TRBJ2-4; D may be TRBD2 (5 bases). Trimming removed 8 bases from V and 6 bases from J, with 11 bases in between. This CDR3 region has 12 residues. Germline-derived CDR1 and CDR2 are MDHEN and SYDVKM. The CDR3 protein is CASEGNPNIQYF. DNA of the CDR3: TGTGCCAGCGAGGGTAACCCAAACATTCAGTACTTC.

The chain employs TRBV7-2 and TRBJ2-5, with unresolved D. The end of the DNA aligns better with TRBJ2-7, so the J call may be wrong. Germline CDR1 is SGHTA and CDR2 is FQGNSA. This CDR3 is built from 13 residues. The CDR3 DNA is TGTGCCAGCAGCTTAGCGAACAGCTACGAGCAGTACTTC. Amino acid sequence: CASSLANSYEQYF.

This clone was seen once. CDR3 amino acids: CASSGTGYNEQFF. As DNA, the CDR3 is TGTGCCAGCAGTGGAACGGGCTACAATGAGCAGTTCTTC. The V and J genes are TRBV6-1 and TRBJ2-1, with D unclear. This CDR3 contains 13 residues. Germline V gene lookup returns CDR1 MNHNS and CDR2 SASEGT. V was cut by 4 bases and J by 3 bases, with 7 bases left in between.

The CDR3 nucleotides read TGTGCCAGCAGCAAGACCCTAGACAGGGGGCAGTACTTC. Its translation is CASSKTLDRGQYF. The rearrangement links TRBV7-9 to TRBJ2-5; 9 bases match TRBD1. V shed 5 bases, J shed 11 bases, and the junction held 9 bases outside the gene matches. CDR1 and CDR2 (germline): SEHNR, FQNEAQ (reference sequence). This CDR3 comprises 13 residues.

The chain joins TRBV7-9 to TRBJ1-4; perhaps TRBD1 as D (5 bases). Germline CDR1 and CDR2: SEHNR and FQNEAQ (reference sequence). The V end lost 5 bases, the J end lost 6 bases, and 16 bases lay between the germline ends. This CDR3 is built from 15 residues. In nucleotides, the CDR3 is TGTGCCAGCAGCGACAACAGGAAACCGTATGAAAAACTGTTTTTT. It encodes CASSDNRKPYEKLFF.

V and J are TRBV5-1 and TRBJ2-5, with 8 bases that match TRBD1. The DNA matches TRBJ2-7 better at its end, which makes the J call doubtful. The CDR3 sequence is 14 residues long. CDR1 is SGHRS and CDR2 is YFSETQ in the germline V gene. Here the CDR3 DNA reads TGCGCCAGCAGCCCGGGACAGGCTAACTACGAGCAGTACTTC. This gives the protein CASSPGQANYEQYF.

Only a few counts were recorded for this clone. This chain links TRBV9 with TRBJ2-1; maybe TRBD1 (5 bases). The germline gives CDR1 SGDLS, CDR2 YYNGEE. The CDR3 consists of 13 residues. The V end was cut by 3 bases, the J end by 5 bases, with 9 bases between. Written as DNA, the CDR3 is TGTGCCAGCAGCGGTCTAGGGGACAATGAGCAGTTCTTC. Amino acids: CASSGLGDNEQFF.

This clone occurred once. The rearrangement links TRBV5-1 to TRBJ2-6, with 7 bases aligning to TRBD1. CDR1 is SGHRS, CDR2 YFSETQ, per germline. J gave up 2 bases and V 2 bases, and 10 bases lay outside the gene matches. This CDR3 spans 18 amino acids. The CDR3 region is CASSFMTGSAAGANVLTF. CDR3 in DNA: TGCGCCAGCAGCTTCATGACAGGGAGCGCGGCTGGGGCCAACGTCCTGACTTTC. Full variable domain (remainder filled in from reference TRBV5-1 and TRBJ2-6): KAGVTQTPRYLIKTRGQQVTLSCSPISGHRSVSWYQQTPGQGLQFLFEYFSETQRNKGNFPGRFSGRQFSNSRSEMNVSTLELGDSALYLCASSFMTGSAAGANVLTFGAGSRLTVL.

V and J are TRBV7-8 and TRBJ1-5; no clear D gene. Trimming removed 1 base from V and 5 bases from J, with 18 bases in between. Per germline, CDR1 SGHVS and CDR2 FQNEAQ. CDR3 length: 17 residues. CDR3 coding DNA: TGTGCCAGCAGCTTAGAGTCTACCCCTGAGCTCGATCAGCCCCAGCATTTT. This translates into CASSLESTPELDQPQHF. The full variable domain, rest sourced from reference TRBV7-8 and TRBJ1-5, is GAGVSQSPRYKVAKRGQDVALRCDPISGHVSLFWYQQALGQGPEFLTYFQNEAQLDKSGLPSDRFFAERPEGSVSTLKIQRTQQEDSAVYLCASSLESTPELDQPQHFGDGTRLSIL.

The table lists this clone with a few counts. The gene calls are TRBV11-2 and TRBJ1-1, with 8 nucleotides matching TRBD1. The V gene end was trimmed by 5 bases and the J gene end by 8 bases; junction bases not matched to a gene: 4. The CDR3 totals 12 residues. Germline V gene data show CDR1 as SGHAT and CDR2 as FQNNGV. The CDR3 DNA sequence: TGTGCCAGCAGCCTGACAGGGGACGAAGCTTTCTTT. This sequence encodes CASSLTGDEAFF. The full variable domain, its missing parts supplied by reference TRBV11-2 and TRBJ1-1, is EAGVAQSPRYKIIEKRQSVAFWCNPISGHATLYWYQQILGQGPKLLIQFQNNGVVDDSQLPKDRFSAERLKGVDSTLKIQPAKLEDSAVYLCASSLTGDEAFFGQGTRLTVV.

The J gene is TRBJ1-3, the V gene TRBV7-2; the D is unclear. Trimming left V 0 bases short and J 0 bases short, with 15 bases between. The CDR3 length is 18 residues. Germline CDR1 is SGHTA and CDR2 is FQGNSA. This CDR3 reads CASSLAIGRGSSGNTIYF. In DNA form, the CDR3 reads TGTGCCAGCAGCTTAGCAATCGGACGGGGAAGCTCTGGAAACACCATATATTTT.

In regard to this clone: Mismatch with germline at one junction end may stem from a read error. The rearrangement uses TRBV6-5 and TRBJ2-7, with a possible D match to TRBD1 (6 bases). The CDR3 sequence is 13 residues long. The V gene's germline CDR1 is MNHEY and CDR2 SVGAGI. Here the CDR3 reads CASKGQISHEQYF. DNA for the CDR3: TGTGCCAGCAAAGGACAGATCTCCCACGAGCAGTACTTC.

CDR3 DNA: TGTGCCAGCAGCGAACCGCCGGGACGGGTATACACTGAAGCTTTCTTT. Translating gives CASSEPPGRVYTEAFF. The J gene is TRBJ1-1, the V gene TRBV2; D is possibly TRBD1 (5 bases). This CDR3 has 16 amino acids. Trimming left V 6 bases short and J 3 bases short, with 20 bases between. The V gene's germline CDR1 is SNHLY and CDR2 FYNNEI.

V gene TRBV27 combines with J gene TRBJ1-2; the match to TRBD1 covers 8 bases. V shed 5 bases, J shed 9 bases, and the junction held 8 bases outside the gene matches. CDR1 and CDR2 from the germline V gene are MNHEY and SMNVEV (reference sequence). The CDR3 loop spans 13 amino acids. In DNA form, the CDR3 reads TGTGCCAGCAGTGGCGGGACAGGACGACGCTACACCTTC. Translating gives CASSGGTGRRYTF.